Presented here are 11 T cell receptor beta chains from one specimen sequenced in a study of blood T cell repertoires in COVID-19. TCRdb's copy holds only in-frame clones and misses some; the assay was immunoSEQ multiplex PCR. The sample holds some 320,000 clones; around 87% are singletons and the top ten take under 5.5%. The sequencing sample was made of PBMCs or T cells enriched from blood (not recorded which). These receptors originate from a woman aged 30 to 39 who had recovered from COVID-19.

The genes are TRBV7-8 and TRBJ1-1; 9 nucleotides match TRBD1. The germline V gene has CDR1 SGHVS and CDR2 FQNEAQ. V trimming: 5 bases; J trimming: 0 bases; junction bases outside the gene matches: 7. The CDR3 is 16 residues long. CDR3 in DNA: TGTGCCAGCAGCCCAACAGGGGGCATAATGAACACTGAAGCTTTCTTT. This codes for CASSPTGGIMNTEAFF.

CDR3 DNA sequence: TGTGCCACCTCGGAGGGTTCTCCCACACCAATGTTCTTC. Amino acid sequence: CATSEGSPTPMFF. The chain has TRBV19 and TRBJ2-1; a weak D match, TRBD2 (6 bases). Trimming left V 10 bases short and J 15 bases short, with 25 bases between. The CDR3 has 13 residues. Germline V gene lookup returns CDR1 LNHDA and CDR2 SQIVND (reference sequence).

This sequence joins TRBV13 and TRBJ1-5; D is unresolved. Germline V gives CDR1 PRHDT, CDR2 FYEKMQ (reference sequence). CDR3 length: 12 residues. The ends were cut back, 5 bases at V and 5 bases at J, with 7 bases in the middle. The CDR3 DNA is TGTGCCAGCAGCCGGAGGGATCAGCCCCAGCATTTT. Encoded protein: CASSRRDQPQHF.

The chain joins TRBV9 to TRBJ2-7; TRBD1 matches 7 bases. The CDR3 covers 15 residues. Germline CDR1 SGDLS, CDR2 YYNGEE. The V segment lost 4 bases and the J segment 2 bases; nucleotides outside the gene matches: 9. DNA for the CDR3: TGTGCCAGCAGCCCAACGGGGACAGCGACCTACGAGCAGTACTTC. It yields the protein CASSPTGTATYEQYF. Combining the CDR3 with reference TRBV9 and TRBJ2-7 gives the whole variable domain DSGVTQTPKHLITATGQRVTLRCSPRSGDLSVYWYQQSLDQGLQFLIQYYNGEERAKGNILERFSAQQFPDLHSELNLSSLELGDSALYFCASSPTGTATYEQYFGPGTRLTVT.

The rearrangement uses TRBV4-3 and TRBJ1-1, with TRBD1 matching over 8 bases. With V trimmed by 3 bases and J by 11 bases, 5 bases remained unmatched. The CDR3 covers 12 residues. Germline-derived CDR1 and CDR2 are LGHNA and YSLEER. CDR3 DNA sequence: TGCGCCAGCAGCCAGGACAGGGATCGGGCTTTCTTT. Translated: CASSQDRDRAFF.

This chain connects TRBV29-1 to TRBJ1-1, with 8 nucleotides matching TRBD1. The CDR3 is 15 amino acids. The V segment lost 3 bases and the J segment 6 bases; nucleotides outside the gene matches: 12. CDR1 and CDR2 from the germline V gene are SQVTM and ANQGSEA. The DNA for the CDR3 is TGCAGCGTTGACAGGGACAGGTCCTCGATCGCTGAAGCTTTCTTT. Translated: CSVDRDRSSIAEAFF. The entire variable domain, with the rest obtained from reference TRBV29-1 and TRBJ1-1, is as follows: SAVISQKPSRDICQRGTSLTIQCQVDSQVTMMFWYRQQPGQSLTLIATANQGSEATYESGFVIDKFPISRPNLTFSTLTVSNMSPEDSSIYLCSVDRDRSSIAEAFFGQGTRLTVV.

The chain is built from TRBV18 and TRBJ2-5; a weak D match, TRBD2 (5 bases). This CDR3 comprises 14 residues. Germline CDR1 and CDR2: KGHSH and LQKENI. The germline V and J ends were trimmed by 3 bases and 3 bases, with 11 bases remaining between them. The CDR3 bases are TGTGCCAGCTCACCTAGTTCGAGGGAAGAGACCCAGTACTTC. Residues: CASSPSSREETQYF.

The chain employs TRBV5-1 and TRBJ2-1, with a tentative D call TRBD2 (5 bases). The CDR3 contains 14 residues. Looked up from germline, CDR1 is SGHRS and CDR2 is YFSETQ. V dropped 3 bases and J dropped 5 bases, with 12 bases sitting between them. This CDR3 is CASSYWTGNNEQFF. The CDR3, as DNA: TGCGCCAGCAGCTATTGGACTGGCAACAATGAGCAGTTCTTC.

J is TRBJ1-3 and V is TRBV7-2; D not resolved. Trimming took off 3 bases at V and 3 bases at J, with 6 bases between the two ends. CDR1 SGHTA and CDR2 FQGNSA come from the germline V gene. The CDR3 is 13 residues long. In DNA, the CDR3 is TGTGCCAGCAGCTTTTCGGGTGGAAACACCATATATTTT. This sequence encodes CASSFSGGNTIYF.

A note on this clone: The conserved closing phenylalanine or tryptophan is absent in this CDR3, likely reflecting a read error. The limits of the CDR3 on the DNA are not certain, so only TCRdb's listed CDR3 is given. V is TRBV6-5 and J is TRBJ1-3; the D segment call TRBD1 is taken from the table without a DNA check. Germline V gene sequence: CDR1 MNHEY, CDR2 SVGAGI. The CDR3 region is 13 residues in length, termini included. This CDR3 reads CASRDLGQALLWI.

The genes are TRBV12-3 or TRBV12-4 and TRBJ1-1; a possible D gene is TRBD1 (5 bases). This CDR3 has 13 residues. Trimming left V 3 bases short and J 7 bases short, with 12 bases between. The CDR3, as DNA: TGTGCCAGCAGTTTTAATTATCAGGGTGAAGCTTTCTTT. This sequence encodes CASSFNYQGEAFF.